Following are 16 T cell receptor beta chains from one sample sequenced in a study of blood T cell repertoires in COVID-19. Measured with immunoSEQ multiplex PCR; TCRdb has only the in-frame clones, and not every one. The table includes under 100,000 clones, roughly 87% detected once. Sample: peripheral blood. These receptors were obtained from a man aged 50 to 59 with acute or convalescent COVID-19.

The chain joins TRBV15 to TRBJ1-1; D is perhaps TRBD1 (6 bases). CDR1 and CDR2 (germline): LNHNV, YYDKDF (reference sequence). CDR3 size: 16 residues. Between the trimmed V and J ends, which lost 4 bases and 1 base, there was a span of 16 bases. The CDR3 sequence is CATSKMSGQWNTEAFF. For the CDR3, the DNA is TGTGCCACCAGCAAAATGTCAGGACAGTGGAACACTGAAGCTTTCTTT.

This clone has a handful of counts. The V and J genes are TRBV6-1 and TRBJ1-6, with a possible D match to TRBD1 (6 bases). The V and J ends lost 4 bases and 2 bases respectively, with 12 bases between them. Germline V gene sequence: CDR1 MNHNS, CDR2 SASEGT. CDR3 length: 16 residues. The CDR3 nucleotides are TGTGCCAGCAGTGCAACAGGGTCGGCCTATAATTCACCCCTCCACTTT. It specifies CASSATGSAYNSPLHF.

The chain is built from TRBV5-1 and TRBJ2-3; 8 nucleotides line up with TRBD2. This CDR3 contains 17 residues. Losses at the gene ends were 5 bases for V and 6 bases for J; bases not matched to a gene: 17. CDR1 is SGHRS, CDR2 YFSETQ, per germline. This CDR3 is CASRDYYGTSNMDTQYF. CDR3 bases: TGCGCCAGCAGAGACTATTATGGGACTAGTAATATGGATACGCAGTATTTT.

The CDR3 spells CATGSGGTGELFF. The DNA for the CDR3 is TGTGCCACCGGATCCGGGGGCACCGGGGAGCTGTTTTTT. J is TRBJ2-2 and V is TRBV15; D perhaps matches TRBD2 (6 bases). This CDR3 contains 13 residues. Germline V gene sequence: CDR1 LNHNV, CDR2 YYDKDF (reference sequence). The V end was cut by 8 bases, the J end by 4 bases, with 11 bases between.

The rearrangement links TRBV27 to TRBJ1-2; D is unresolved. The germline V gene encodes CDR1 MNHEY and CDR2 SMNVEV (reference sequence). Trimming stripped 2 bases from V and 3 bases from J, with 10 bases between. The CDR3 is 14 residues long. In DNA, the CDR3 is TGTGCCAGCAGTTTAAGCGGCCGGGACTATGGCTACACCTTC. It translates to CASSLSGRDYGYTF.

J is TRBJ2-7 and V is TRBV7-8; 12 bases align to TRBD1. From germline, CDR1 is SGHVS and CDR2 FQNEAQ. The CDR3 has 17 residues. Unmatched junction bases numbered 9, after V lost 4 bases and J lost 2 bases. CDR3 in DNA: TGTGCCAGCAGCTCGGCGGGACAGGGGGCGGGAACCTACGAGCAGTACTTC. Translating gives CASSSAGQGAGTYEQYF.

This clone came up a few times. The rearrangement joins TRBV10-3 to TRBJ1-1; maybe TRBD1 (5 bases). CDR3 length equals 13 residues. CDR1 is ENHRY, CDR2 SYGVKD, per germline. Between the trimmed V and J ends, which lost 0 bases and 13 bases, there was a span of 15 bases. The CDR3: CAISESGAGRDFF. CDR3 nucleotide sequence: TGTGCCATCAGTGAGTCTGGGGCAGGAAGGGATTTCTTT.

The chain recombines TRBV5-6 with TRBJ2-7; the D gene is possibly TRBD1 (6 bases). V lost 2 bases, J lost 3 bases, and 12 bases lay in between. Germline CDR1 reads SGHDT; CDR2 reads YYEEEE. CDR3 length equals 14 residues. CDR3 residues: CASSFTGTIYEQYV. In nucleotides, the CDR3 is TGTGCCAGCAGCTTCACCGGGACAATCTACGAGCAGTACGTC.

This chain connects TRBV5-6 to TRBJ1-6; a weak D match, TRBD1 (6 bases). V shed 4 bases and J shed 5 bases, with 16 bases lying between them. This CDR3 spans 16 amino acids. CDR1 SGHDT and CDR2 YYEEEE come from the germline V gene. The DNA for the CDR3 is TGTGCCAGCAGCCGGTCGGGGGGCCTAAATAATTCACCCCTCCACTTT. It yields the protein CASSRSGGLNNSPLHF.

The chain is built from TRBV6-5 and TRBJ1-5, with 9 bases matching TRBD1. Germline CDR1 reads MNHEY; CDR2 reads SVGAGI. V dropped 6 bases and J dropped 5; count of bases not matched to a gene: 8. This CDR3 has 15 amino acids. The CDR3 spells CASSLDRGGDQPQHF. The CDR3 bases are TGTGCCAGCAGCCTGGACAGGGGCGGTGATCAGCCCCAGCATTTT.

The chain joins TRBV6-5 to TRBJ1-1; D perhaps matches TRBD1 (6 bases). Trimming cost V 7 bases and J 5 bases, with 14 bases left between them. CDR3 length: 13 residues. Germline CDR1 is MNHEY and CDR2 is SVGAGI. CDR3 DNA: TGTGCCAGCATGGGCAGGGGTGGGACTGAAGCTTTCTTT. Protein product: CASMGRGGTEAFF.

The sample holds one count of this clone. This chain links TRBV2 with TRBJ1-2; D ambiguous. The CDR3 runs to 15 residues. Between the trimmed V and J ends, which lost 0 bases and 4 bases, there was a span of 12 bases. From germline, CDR1 is SNHLY and CDR2 FYNNEI. CDR3 loop: CASSEAEAETYGYTF. The CDR3 nucleotides are TGTGCCAGCAGTGAAGCAGAGGCGGAAACCTATGGCTACACCTTC.

V is TRBV12-5 and J is TRBJ1-2; TRBD1 matches 7 bases. J gave up 8 bases and V 6 bases, and 12 bases lay outside the gene matches. CDR1 and CDR2 from the germline V gene are LGHNT and FRNRAP. This CDR3 is built from 14 residues. The CDR3 nucleotides read TGTGCTAGTGGCCGAATGACAGGGCCCTTGGGCTACACCTTC. Translated: CASGRMTGPLGYTF.

The CDR3 is CASSLWERRMTYNEQFF. CDR3 sequence (DNA): TGCGCCAGCAGCTTGTGGGAACGGAGGATGACGTACAATGAGCAGTTCTTC. V gene TRBV5-1 combines with J gene TRBJ2-1; a weak D match, TRBD2 (5 bases). Trimming shortened V by 1 base and J by 4 bases, and 18 bases separated the two germline ends. The CDR3 spans 17 residues. Per germline, CDR1 SGHRS and CDR2 YFSETQ.

The chain links TRBV6-5 to TRBJ1-1, with 8 bases matching TRBD1. The CDR3 has 14 amino acids. Germline V CDR1 and CDR2: MNHEY, SVGAGI. The junction had 6 bases not matched to a gene; V was cut back by 7 bases and J by 2 bases. The CDR3 DNA is TGTGCCAGCAACCTCAGGGGGCGAAACACTGAAGCTTTCTTT. Its translation is CASNLRGRNTEAFF.

The gene calls are TRBV19 and TRBJ1-5; possibly TRBD1 for D (6 bases). CDR3 length: 13 residues. V was trimmed by 3 bases and J by 11 bases, leaving 14 bases between them. The germline V gene encodes CDR1 LNHDA and CDR2 SQIVND (reference sequence). Here the CDR3 DNA reads TGTGCCAGTAGTATCAGGTTAGGGGACACCCAGCATTTT. This codes for CASSIRLGDTQHF.